The rows below give T cell receptor beta chains drawn from one sample of a study of post-analysis software for immune sequencing data. TCRdb itself ran the PCR reads through MiXCR, one entry per CDR3 protein. The repertoire holds hundreds of thousands of distinct CDR3 sequences, with roughly 40% as singletons. Sequencing was performed on blood. These receptors originate from a girl aged 2 to 10 with multiple sclerosis. CDR3s include the opening cysteine and the closing phenylalanine or tryptophan. The order of the fields is D gene, clone size, J gene, V gene, CDR3 DNA, CDR3 protein. A D gene is named only where the DNA matches it firmly. The listing skips clone size in some rows; elsewhere it reads once, few, many or a size class.

>-|few|TRBJ2-7|TRBV7-3
TGTGCCAGCAGCCCCCCGGATAGAGACTACGAGCAGTACTTC
CASSPPDRDYEQYF
>-|-|TRBJ2-7|TRBV6-5
TGTGCCAGCAGTCCGAACACCTTCCAGCAGTACTTC
CASSPNTFQQYF
>-|-|TRBJ2-6|TRBV7-3
TGTGCCAGCAGCTTAAGGGGGGGCAGAAACTCTGGGGCCAACGTCCTGACTTTC
CASSLRGGRNSGANVLTF
>-|many|TRBJ2-3|TRBV10-3
TGTGCCATCAGTGAGTTAGGGTACACAGATACGCAGTATTTT
CAISELGYTDTQYF
>TRBD1|few|TRBJ1-1|TRBV12-3/TRBV12-4
TGTGCCAGCAGTCCCGACAGGGTTAAAAACACTGAAGCTTTCTTT
CASSPDRVKNTEAFF
>-|many|TRBJ2-1|TRBV7-3
TGTGCCAGCAGCTTACAGGGGAATGAGCAGTTCTTC
CASSLQGNEQFF
>-|-|TRBJ1-1|TRBV5-4
TGTGCCACCTCGGACATCCCGAACACTGAAGCTTTCTTT
CATSDIPNTEAFF
>-|-|TRBJ2-5|TRBV7-9
TGTGCCAGCAGCTTAGTAGCGAGGGCGGGACACCAAGAGACCCAGTACTTC
CASSLVARAGHQETQYF
>TRBD1|few|TRBJ2-7|TRBV10-3
TGTGCCATCGGTACAGGGGAACACGAGCAGTACTTC
CAIGTGEHEQYF
>-|-|TRBJ2-3|TRBV6-5
TGTGCCAGCAGTTACTCCTACACAGATACGCAGTATTTT
CASSYSYTDTQYF
>TRBD2|-|TRBJ2-1|TRBV20-1
TGCAGTGCTAGTCACAGCGGGGGGCTGAATGAGCAGTTCTTC
CSASHSGGLNEQFF
>-|-|TRBJ1-2|TRBV28
TGTGCCAGCAGTTTACATGGCAGGCTCCGAGGGGGCTACACCTTC
CASSLHGRLRGGYTF
>-|-|TRBJ2-7|TRBV4-1
TGCGCCAGCAGCCAATCCTTGCGGAGCAACCTTTACGAGCAGTACTTC
CASSQSLRSNLYEQYF
>-|-|TRBJ2-5|TRBV7-6
TGTGCCAGCAGAACAGACAAGTCAGAGACCCAGTACTTC
CASRTDKSETQYF
>-|few|TRBJ2-5|TRBV15
TGTGCCACCAGCAGAGATCTGGGGCGGAAGGAGACCCAGTACTTC
CATSRDLGRKETQYF
>-|few|TRBJ2-7|TRBV11-2
TGTGCCAGCAGCCCCCTCGGGGCCTCCTACGAGCAGTACTTC
CASSPLGASYEQYF
>TRBD1|medium-sized|TRBJ2-7|TRBV20-1
TGCAGTGCTAGGGGACAGGGAGGGACCTACGAGCAGTACTTC
CSARGQGGTYEQYF
>TRBD2|-|TRBJ2-6|TRBV12-3/TRBV12-4
TGTGCCAGCAGTTTAACAGGGACTAGTGCTGGGGCCAACGTCCTGACTTTC
CASSLTGTSAGANVLTF
>-|many|TRBJ2-7|TRBV20-1
TGCAGTGCTAGAGTGGGGGGTACCTACGAGCAGTACTTC
CSARVGGTYEQYF
>TRBD1|-|TRBJ2-7|TRBV5-1
TGCGCCAGCAGCTTGGATAACGAATACAGGGGGGCCCACGAGCAGTACTTC
CASSLDNEYRGAHEQYF
>TRBD1|-|TRBJ1-2|TRBV10-3
TGTGCCATCAGTGGGGGACAGGTCTCTAGTGGCTACACCTTC
CAISGGQVSSGYTF
>-|few|TRBJ2-7|TRBV10-3
TGTGCCATCAGTGACGGTCCTTACAGGGTCCACGAGCAGTACTTC
CAISDGPYRVHEQYF
>TRBD2|-|TRBJ2-1|TRBV7-8
TGTGCCAGCGGCTTCCTGGGGACTAGCGGGAGTGGTAATGAGCAGTTCTTC
CASGFLGTSGSGNEQFF
>TRBD2|-|TRBJ2-1|TRBV6-1
TGTGCCAGCATCCCGGGACTAGCGGGAGATGAGCAGTTCTTC
CASIPGLAGDEQFF
>-|few|TRBJ2-5|TRBV5-1
TGCGCCAGCACGTACGGGGTTCAAGAGACCCAGTACTTC
CASTYGVQETQYF
>-|-|TRBJ1-5|TRBV7-6
TGTGCCAGCAGCTTACTTGGGGGAAATCAGCCCCAGCATTTT
CASSLLGGNQPQHF
>-|few|TRBJ2-3|TRBV6-5
TGTGCCAGCCGGGGGACAGCAGCGGATACGCAGTATTTT
CASRGTAADTQYF
>-|-|TRBJ2-1|TRBV6-1
TGTGCCAGCAGTGAAGTCGGGTCGCCCTACAATGAGCAGTTCTTC
CASSEVGSPYNEQFF
>-|-|TRBJ1-2|TRBV27
TGTGCCAGCAGTTTAGTGGGGATCCCCGTCCAAGATGGCTACACCTTC
CASSLVGIPVQDGYTF
>-|-|TRBJ2-5|TRBV9
TGTGCCAGCAACGAGGGGGAGACCCAGTACTTC
CASNEGETQYF
>TRBD1|few|TRBJ2-1|TRBV28
TGTGCCAGCAGGTCCCCGACAGGGCCCAACAATGAGCAGTTCTTC
CASRSPTGPNNEQFF